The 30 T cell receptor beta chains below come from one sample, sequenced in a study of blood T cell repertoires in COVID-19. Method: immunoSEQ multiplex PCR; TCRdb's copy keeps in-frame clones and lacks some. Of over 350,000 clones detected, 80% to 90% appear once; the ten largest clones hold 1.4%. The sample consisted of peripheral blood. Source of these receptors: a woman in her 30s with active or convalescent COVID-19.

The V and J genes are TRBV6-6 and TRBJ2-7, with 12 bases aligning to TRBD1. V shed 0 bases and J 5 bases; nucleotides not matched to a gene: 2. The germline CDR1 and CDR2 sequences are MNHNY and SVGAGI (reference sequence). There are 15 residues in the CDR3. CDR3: CASSYSGTGGNEQYF. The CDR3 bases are TGTGCCAGCAGTTACTCAGGGACAGGGGGCAACGAGCAGTACTTC.

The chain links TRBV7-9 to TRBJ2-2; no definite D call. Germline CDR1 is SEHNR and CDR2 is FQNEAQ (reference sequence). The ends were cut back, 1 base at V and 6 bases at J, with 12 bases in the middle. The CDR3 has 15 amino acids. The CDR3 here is CASSLGSRVPGELFF. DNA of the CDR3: TGTGCCAGCAGCTTAGGATCGCGCGTCCCCGGGGAGCTGTTTTTT.

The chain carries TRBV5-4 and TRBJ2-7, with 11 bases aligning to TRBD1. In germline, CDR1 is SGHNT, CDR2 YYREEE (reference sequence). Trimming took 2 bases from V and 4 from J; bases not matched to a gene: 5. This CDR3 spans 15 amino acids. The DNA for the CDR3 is TGTGCCAGCAGCTTACCGGGACAGGGGGTTTACGAGCAGTACTTC. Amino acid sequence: CASSLPGQGVYEQYF.

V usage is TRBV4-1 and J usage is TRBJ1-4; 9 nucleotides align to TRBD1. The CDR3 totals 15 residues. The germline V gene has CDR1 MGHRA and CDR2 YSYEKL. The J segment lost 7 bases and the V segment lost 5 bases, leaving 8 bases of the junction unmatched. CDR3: CASSNPGQGGEKLFF. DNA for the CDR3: TGCGCCAGCAGCAACCCGGGACAGGGTGGTGAAAAACTGTTTTTT.

The CDR3 reads CASSLSWGQGKNEAFF. CDR3 bases: TGTGCCAGCAGCTTGTCCTGGGGACAGGGAAAGAATGAAGCTTTCTTT. The chain recombines TRBV5-4 with TRBJ1-1, with 9 nucleotides matching TRBD1. The CDR3 runs 16 residues. Trimming removed 1 base from V and 7 bases from J; junction bases left unmatched: 11. Germline-derived CDR1 and CDR2 are SGHNT and YYREEE (reference sequence).

The DNA for the CDR3 is TGTGCCAGTAGGCGGACTAGCGGCTACAATGAGCAGTTCTTC. Amino acids: CASRRTSGYNEQFF. The chain combines TRBV19 with TRBJ2-1; 10 nucleotides match TRBD2. The CDR3 totals 14 residues. Germline lookup yields CDR1 LNHDA and CDR2 SQIVND (reference sequence). With V trimmed by 6 bases and J by 3 bases, 2 bases remained unmatched. The full variable domain, its missing parts supplied by reference TRBV19 and TRBJ2-1, is DGGITQSPKYLFRKEGQNVTLSCEQNLNHDAMYWYRQDPGQGLRLIYYSQIVNDFQKGDIAEGYSVSREKKESFPLTVTSAQKNPTAFYLCASRRTSGYNEQFFGPGTRLTVL.

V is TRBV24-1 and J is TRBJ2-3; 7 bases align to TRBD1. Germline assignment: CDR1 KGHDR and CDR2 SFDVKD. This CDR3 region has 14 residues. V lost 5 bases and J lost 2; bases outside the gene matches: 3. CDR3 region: CATSGGQTTDTQYF. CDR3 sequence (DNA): TGTGCCACCAGTGGGGGACAGACCACAGATACGCAGTATTTT.

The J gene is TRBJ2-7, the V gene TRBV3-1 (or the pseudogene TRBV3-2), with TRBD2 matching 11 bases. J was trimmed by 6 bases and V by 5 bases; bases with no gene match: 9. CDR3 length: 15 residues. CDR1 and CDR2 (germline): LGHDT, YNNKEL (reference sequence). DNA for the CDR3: TGTGCCAGCAGCTCACTTAGCGGGGGGGCTTTCGAGCAGTACTTC. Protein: CASSSLSGGAFEQYF.

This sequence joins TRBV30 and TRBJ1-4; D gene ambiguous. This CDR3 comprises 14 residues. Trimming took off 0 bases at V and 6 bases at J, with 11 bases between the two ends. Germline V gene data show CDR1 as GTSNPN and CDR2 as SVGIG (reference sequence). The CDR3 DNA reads TGTGCCTGGAGTGTAGGATGGGGAGATGAAAAACTGTTTTTT. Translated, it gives CAWSVGWGDEKLFF. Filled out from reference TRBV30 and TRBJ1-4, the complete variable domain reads SQTIHQWPATLVQPVGSPLSLECTVEGTSNPNLYWYRQAAGRGLQLLFYSVGIGQISSEVPQNLSASRPQDRQFILSSKKLLLSDSGFYLCAWSVGWGDEKLFFGSGTQLSVL.

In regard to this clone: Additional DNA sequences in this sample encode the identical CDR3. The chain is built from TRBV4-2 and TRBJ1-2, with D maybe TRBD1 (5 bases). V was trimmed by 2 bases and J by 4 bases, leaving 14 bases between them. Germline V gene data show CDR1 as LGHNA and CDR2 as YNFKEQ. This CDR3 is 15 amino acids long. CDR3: CASSQTGGESYGYTF. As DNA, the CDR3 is TGTGCCAGCAGCCAAACCGGGGGTGAAAGCTATGGCTACACCTTC.

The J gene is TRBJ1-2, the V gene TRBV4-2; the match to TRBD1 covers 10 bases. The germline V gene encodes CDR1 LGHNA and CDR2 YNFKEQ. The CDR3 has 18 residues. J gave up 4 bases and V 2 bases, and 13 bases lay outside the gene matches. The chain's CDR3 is CASSQPTMGDRGSYGYTF. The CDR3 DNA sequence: TGTGCCAGCAGCCAACCTACCATGGGGGACAGGGGAAGCTATGGCTACACCTTC.

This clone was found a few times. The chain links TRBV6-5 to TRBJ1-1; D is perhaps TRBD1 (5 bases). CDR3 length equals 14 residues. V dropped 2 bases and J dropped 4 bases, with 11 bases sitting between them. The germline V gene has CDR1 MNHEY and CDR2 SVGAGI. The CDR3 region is CASSYGGMGTEAFF. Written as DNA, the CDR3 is TGTGCCAGCAGTTACGGGGGGATGGGCACTGAAGCTTTCTTT.

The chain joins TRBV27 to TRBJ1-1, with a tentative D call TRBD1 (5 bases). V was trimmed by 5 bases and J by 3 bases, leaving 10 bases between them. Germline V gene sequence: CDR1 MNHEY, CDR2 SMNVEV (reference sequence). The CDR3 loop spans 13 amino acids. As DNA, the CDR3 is TGTGCCAGCAGTGCTTCCAGGGACACTGAAGCTTTCTTT. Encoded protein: CASSASRDTEAFF.

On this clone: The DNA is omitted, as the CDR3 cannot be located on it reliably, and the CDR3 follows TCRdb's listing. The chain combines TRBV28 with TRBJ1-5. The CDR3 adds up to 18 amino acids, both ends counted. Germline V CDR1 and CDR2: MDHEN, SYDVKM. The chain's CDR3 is CASSDVGPGERRNQPQHF.

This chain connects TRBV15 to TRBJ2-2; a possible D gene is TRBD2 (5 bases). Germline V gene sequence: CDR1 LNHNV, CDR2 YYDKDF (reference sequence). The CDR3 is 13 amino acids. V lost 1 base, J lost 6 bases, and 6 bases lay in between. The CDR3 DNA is TGTGCCACCAGCAGAGGAGGGCCCGGGGAGCTGTTTTTT. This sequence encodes CATSRGGPGELFF.

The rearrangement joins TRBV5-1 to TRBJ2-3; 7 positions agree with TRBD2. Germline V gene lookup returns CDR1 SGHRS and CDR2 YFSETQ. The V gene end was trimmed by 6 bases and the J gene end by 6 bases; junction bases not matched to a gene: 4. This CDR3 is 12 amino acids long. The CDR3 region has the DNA TGCGCCAGCAAAAGCGGGGCGGATACGCAGTATTTT. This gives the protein CASKSGADTQYF.

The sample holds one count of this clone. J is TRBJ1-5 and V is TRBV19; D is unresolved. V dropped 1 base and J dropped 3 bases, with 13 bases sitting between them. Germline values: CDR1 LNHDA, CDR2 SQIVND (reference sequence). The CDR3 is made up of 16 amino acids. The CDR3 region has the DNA TGTGCCAGTAGTATAGCCGGCAGGACTATCAATCAGCCCCAGCATTTT. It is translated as CASSIAGRTINQPQHF.

This chain's CDR3 is CASLTPSNQPQHF. DNA for the CDR3: TGTGCCTCCCTGACACCTAGCAATCAGCCCCAGCATTTT. V gene TRBV10-3 combines with J gene TRBJ1-5; D gene unclear. The V end was cut by 11 bases, the J end by 0 bases, with 11 bases between. Germline V gives CDR1 ENHRY, CDR2 SYGVKD. This CDR3 region has 13 residues.

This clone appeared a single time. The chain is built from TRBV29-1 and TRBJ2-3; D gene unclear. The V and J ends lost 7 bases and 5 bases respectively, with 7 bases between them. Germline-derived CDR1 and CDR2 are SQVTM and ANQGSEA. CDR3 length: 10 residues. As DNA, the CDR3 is TGCAGCGCCCGACTAGATACGCAGTATTTT. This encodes CSARLDTQYF.

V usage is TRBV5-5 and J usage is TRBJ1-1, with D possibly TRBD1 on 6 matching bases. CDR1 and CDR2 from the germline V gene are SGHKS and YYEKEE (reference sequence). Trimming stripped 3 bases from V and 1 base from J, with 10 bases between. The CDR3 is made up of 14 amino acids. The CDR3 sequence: CASSSGHWNTEAFF. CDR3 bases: TGTGCCAGCAGCTCGGGACATTGGAACACTGAAGCTTTCTTT. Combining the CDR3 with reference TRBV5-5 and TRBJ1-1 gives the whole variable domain DAGVTQSPTHLIKTRGQQVTLRCSPISGHKSVSWYQQVLGQGPQFIFQYYEKEERGRGNFPDRFSARQFPNYSSELNVNALLLGDSALYLCASSSGHWNTEAFFGQGTRLTVV.

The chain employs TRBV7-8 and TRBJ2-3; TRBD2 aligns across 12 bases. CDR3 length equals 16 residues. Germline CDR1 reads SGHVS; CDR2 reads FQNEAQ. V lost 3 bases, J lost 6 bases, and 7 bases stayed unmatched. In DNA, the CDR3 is TGTGCCAGCAGCTTCCTAGCGGGAGGGCCTGGGGATACGCAGTATTTT. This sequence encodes CASSFLAGGPGDTQYF.

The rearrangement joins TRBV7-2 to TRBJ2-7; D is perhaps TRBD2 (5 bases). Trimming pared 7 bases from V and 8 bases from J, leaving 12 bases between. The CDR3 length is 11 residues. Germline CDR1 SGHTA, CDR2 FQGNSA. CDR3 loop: CASTPGGQQYF. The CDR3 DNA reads TGTGCCAGCACACCTGGAGGTCAGCAGTACTTC. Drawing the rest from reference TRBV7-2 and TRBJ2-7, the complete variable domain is GAGVSQSPSNKVTEKGKDVELRCDPISGHTALYWYRQSLGQGLEFLIYFQGNSAPDKSGLPSDRFSAERTGGSVSTLTIQRTQQEDSAVYLCASTPGGQQYFGPGTRLTVT.

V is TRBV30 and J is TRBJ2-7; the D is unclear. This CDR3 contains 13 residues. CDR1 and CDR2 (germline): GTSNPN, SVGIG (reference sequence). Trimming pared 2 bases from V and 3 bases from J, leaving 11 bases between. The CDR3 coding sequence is TGTGCCTGGAGTCAGACAAATAGCTACGAGCAGTACTTC. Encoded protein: CAWSQTNSYEQYF.

The chain's CDR3 is CASGLDSNRGSTEAFF. As DNA, the CDR3 is TGTGCTAGTGGTTTGGATAGCAACAGGGGTTCCACTGAAGCTTTCTTT. The chain links TRBV12-5 to TRBJ1-1; 7 nucleotides agree with TRBD1. The V and J ends lost 1 base and 4 bases, in that order; junction bases with no gene match: 9. The V gene's germline CDR1 is LGHNT and CDR2 FRNRAP. This CDR3 is 16 amino acids long. The whole variable domain, remainder taken from reference TRBV12-5 and TRBJ1-1, is DARVTQTPRHKVTEMGQEVTMRCQPILGHNTVFWYRQTMMQGLELLAYFRNRAPLDDSGMPKDRFSAEMPDATLATLKIQPSEPRDSAVYFCASGLDSNRGSTEAFFGQGTRLTVV.

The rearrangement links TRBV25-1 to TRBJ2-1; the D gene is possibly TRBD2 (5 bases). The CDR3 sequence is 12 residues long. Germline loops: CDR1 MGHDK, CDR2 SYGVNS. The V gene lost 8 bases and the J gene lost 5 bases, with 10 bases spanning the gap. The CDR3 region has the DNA TGTGCCAGCGGACTCGGGGACAATGAGCAGTTCTTC. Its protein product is CASGLGDNEQFF.

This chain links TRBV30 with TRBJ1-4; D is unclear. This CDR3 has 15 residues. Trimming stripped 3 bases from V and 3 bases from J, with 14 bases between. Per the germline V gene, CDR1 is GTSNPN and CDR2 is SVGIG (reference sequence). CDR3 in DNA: TGTGCCTGGAGGGTCGGGAGGACGGCTAATGAAAAACTGTTTTTT. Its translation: CAWRVGRTANEKLFF.

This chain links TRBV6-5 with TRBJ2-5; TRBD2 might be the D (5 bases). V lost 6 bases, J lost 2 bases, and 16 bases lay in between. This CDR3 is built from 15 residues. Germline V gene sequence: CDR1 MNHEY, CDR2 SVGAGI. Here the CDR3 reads CASREDEGWQETQYF. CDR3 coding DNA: TGTGCCAGCAGGGAGGATGAGGGTTGGCAAGAGACCCAGTACTTC.

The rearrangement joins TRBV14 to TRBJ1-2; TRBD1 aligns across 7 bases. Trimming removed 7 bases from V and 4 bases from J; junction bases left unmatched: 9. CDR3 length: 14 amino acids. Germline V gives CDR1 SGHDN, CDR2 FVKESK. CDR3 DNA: TGTGCCAGCACCCGGGACAGCCGACTCTATGGCTACACCTTC. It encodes CASTRDSRLYGYTF.

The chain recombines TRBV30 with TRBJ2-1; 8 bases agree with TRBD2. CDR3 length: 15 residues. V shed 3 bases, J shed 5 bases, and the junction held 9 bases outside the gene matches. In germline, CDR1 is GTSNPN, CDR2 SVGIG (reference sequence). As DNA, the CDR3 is TGTGCCTGGAGCGGACTAGCCGCCGGGGACAATGAGCAGTTCTTC. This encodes CAWSGLAAGDNEQFF.

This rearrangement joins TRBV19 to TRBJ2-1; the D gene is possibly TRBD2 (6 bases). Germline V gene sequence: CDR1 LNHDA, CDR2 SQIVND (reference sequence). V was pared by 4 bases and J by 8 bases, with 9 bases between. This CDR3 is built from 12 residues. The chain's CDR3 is CASSKEGDEQFF. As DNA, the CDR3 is TGTGCCAGTAGTAAGGAGGGCGATGAGCAGTTCTTC.